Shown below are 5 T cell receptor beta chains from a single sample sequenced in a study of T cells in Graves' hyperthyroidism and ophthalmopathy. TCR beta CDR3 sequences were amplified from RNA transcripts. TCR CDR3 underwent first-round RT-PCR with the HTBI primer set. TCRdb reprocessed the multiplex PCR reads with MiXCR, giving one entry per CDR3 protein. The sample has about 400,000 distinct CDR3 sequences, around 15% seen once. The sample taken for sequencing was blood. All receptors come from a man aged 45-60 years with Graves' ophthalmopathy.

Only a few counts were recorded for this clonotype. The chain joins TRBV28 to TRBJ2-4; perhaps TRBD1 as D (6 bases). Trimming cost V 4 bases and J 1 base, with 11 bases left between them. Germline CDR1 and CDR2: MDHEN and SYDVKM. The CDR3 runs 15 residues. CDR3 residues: CASSSQDRAKNIQYF. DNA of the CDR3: TGTGCCAGCAGTTCCCAAGACAGGGCCAAAAACATTCAGTACTTC.

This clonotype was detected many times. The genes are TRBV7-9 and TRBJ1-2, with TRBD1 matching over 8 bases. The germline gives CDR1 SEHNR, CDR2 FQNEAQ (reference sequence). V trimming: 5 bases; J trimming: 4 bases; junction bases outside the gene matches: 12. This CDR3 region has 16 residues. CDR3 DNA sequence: TGTGCCAGCAGCGAAATCCGACAGGGGCCATTCTATGGCTACACCTTC. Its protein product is CASSEIRQGPFYGYTF.

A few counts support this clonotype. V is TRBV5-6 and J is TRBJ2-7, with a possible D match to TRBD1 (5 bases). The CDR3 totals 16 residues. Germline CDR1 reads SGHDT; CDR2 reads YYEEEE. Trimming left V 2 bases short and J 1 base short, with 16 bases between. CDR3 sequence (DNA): TGTGCCAGCAGCTTAGAGGTGGGGCTGCCTTCCTACGAGCAGTACTTC. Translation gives CASSLEVGLPSYEQYF. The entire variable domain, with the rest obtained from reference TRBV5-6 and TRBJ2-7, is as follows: DAGVTQSPTHLIKTRGQQVTLRCSPKSGHDTVSWYQQALGQGPQFIFQYYEEEERQRGNFPDRFSGHQFPNYSSELNVNALLLGDSALYLCASSLEVGLPSYEQYFGPGTRLTVT.

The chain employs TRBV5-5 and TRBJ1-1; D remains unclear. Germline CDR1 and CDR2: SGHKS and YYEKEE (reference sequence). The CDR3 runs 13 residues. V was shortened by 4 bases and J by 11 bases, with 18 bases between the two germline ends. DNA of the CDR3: TGTGCCAGCAGCCCCGTAGACGGAACCTGGGCTTTCTTT. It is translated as CASSPVDGTWAFF. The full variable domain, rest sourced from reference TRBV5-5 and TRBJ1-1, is DAGVTQSPTHLIKTRGQQVTLRCSPISGHKSVSWYQQVLGQGPQFIFQYYEKEERGRGNFPDRFSARQFPNYSSELNVNALLLGDSALYLCASSPVDGTWAFFGQGTRLTVV.

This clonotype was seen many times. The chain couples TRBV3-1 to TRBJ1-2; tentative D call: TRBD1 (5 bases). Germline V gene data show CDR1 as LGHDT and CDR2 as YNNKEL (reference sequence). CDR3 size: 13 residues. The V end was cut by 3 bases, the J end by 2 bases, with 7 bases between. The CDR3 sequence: CASSQGLNYGYTF. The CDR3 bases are TGTGCCAGCAGCCAGGGACTGAACTATGGCTACACCTTC.